This is a list of T cell receptor beta chains from one sample in a study of blood T cell repertoires in COVID-19. The repertoire was sequenced with immunoSEQ multiplex PCR; TCRdb's copy has only in-frame clones and lacks some. This sample has approximately 230,000 clones, with 88% found just once. Sequenced sample: PBMCs or T cells enriched from blood (not recorded which). These receptors came from a woman between 50 and 59 years old with acute COVID-19. The conserved cysteine and the conserved F or W are not part of the CDR3 here. Some rows mark clone size as missing; the rest say once, few, many or name a class of expanded clone.

-	TRBV28	ASRRGSSTDTQY
-	TRBV27	ASSAGTGVYYEQY
-	TRBV24-1	ATSDRDSGRFGNQPQH
-	TRBV3-1/TRBV3-2	ASSQVGAGRENDEQF
-	TRBV7-9	ASSLAKQHNEQF
-	TRBV7-9	ASSAGGYEQY
-	TRBV28	ASSPNIGQQNYGYT
few	TRBV6-2/TRBV6-3	ASSPQGLGTGELF
-	TRBV27	ASSWGGGVRGLLF
-	TRBV7-3	ASSFSGNSNYGYT
-	TRBV7-7	ASSLGTSANNEQF
-	TRBV4-1	ASSHTVGGRGEQF
-	TRBV27	ASSWAGVPDTQY
-	TRBV4-2	ASSPLRGTSGRASYNEQF
-	TRBV10-3	AISGQGSNQPQH
-	TRBV18	ASSLGTPGYGYT
-	TRBV18	ASSPGLGRGHTEAF
-	TRBV7-8	ASSLVPPQVSNQPQH
-	TRBV2	ASNSLGSNTGELF
few	TRBV16	ASSQFGTEKPGQPQH
-	TRBV12-3/TRBV12-4	ASSSDYGYT
-	TRBV30	AWSRGGFTYSPLH
-	TRBV7-2	ASSFSREDRDTQY
-	TRBV7-2	ASSSQGYGELF
-	TRBV7-9	ASSFWPPAFYGYT
few	TRBV4-1	ASSQGPPRALNTEAF
-	TRBV7-8	ASSIHLSARAMNTEAF